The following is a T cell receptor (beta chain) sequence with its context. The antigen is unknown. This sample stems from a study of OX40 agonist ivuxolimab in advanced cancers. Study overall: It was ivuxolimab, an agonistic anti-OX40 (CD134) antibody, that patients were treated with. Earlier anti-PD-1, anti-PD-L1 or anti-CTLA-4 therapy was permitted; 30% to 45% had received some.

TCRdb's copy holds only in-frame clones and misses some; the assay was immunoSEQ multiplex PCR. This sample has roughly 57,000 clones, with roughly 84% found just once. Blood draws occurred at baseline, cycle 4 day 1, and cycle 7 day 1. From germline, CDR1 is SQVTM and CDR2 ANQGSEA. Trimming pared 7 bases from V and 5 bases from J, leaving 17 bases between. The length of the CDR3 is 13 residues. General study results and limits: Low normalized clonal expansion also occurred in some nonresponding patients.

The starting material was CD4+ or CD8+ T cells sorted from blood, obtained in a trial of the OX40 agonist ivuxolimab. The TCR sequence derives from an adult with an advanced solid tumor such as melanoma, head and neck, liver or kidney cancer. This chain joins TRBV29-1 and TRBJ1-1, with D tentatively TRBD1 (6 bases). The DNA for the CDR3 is TGCAGCGCTCTCCCGTCGCAGGGGACTGAAGCTTTCTTT. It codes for CSALPSQGTEAFF.